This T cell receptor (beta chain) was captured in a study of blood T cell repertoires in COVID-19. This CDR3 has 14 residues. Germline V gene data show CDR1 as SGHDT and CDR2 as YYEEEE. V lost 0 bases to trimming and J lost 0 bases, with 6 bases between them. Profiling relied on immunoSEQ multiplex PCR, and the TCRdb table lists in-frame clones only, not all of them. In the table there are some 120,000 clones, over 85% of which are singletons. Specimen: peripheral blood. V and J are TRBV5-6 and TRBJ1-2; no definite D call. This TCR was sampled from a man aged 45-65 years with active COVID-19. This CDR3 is CASSLGTTNYGYTF. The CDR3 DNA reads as TGTGCCAGCAGCTTGGGGACTACTAACTATGGCTACACCTTC.